A single sample is the source of the 28 T cell receptor beta chains below, sequenced in a study of T cells in Graves' hyperthyroidism and ophthalmopathy. Amplification yielded TCR beta CDR3 regions, with RNA transcripts as the source. First-round RT-PCR of the TCR CDR3 relied on the HTBI primer set. TCRdb reprocessed the multiplex PCR reads via MiXCR and lists one record per CDR3 protein. The table records over 700,000 distinct CDR3 sequences, over 15% of them present only once. Sequenced input: blood. Receptor source: a woman in her forties or fifties with Graves' hyperthyroidism that later progressed to Graves' ophthalmopathy.

This clonotype was observed many times. The V call is TRBV2, the J call TRBJ2-7, with 8 bases aligning to TRBD1. Germline assignment: CDR1 SNHLY and CDR2 FYNNEI. V gave up 1 base and J gave up 1 base; unmatched junction bases: 3. The CDR3 runs 15 residues. CDR3 protein: CASSEGQGASYEQYF. In DNA, the CDR3 is TGTGCCAGCAGTGAAGGGCAGGGGGCATCCTACGAGCAGTACTTC.

The CDR3 coding sequence is TGCAGTGCTAGAGATCTCAGGAGGGGGGAAAAACTGTTTTTT. It yields the protein CSARDLRRGEKLFF. J is TRBJ1-4 and V is TRBV20-1; D may be TRBD1 (6 bases). The V gene's germline CDR1 is DFQATT and CDR2 SNEGSKA (reference sequence). V lost 0 bases and J 8 bases, leaving 13 bases between the germline ends. This CDR3 comprises 14 residues.

The chain joins TRBV7-8 to TRBJ2-7; D is possibly TRBD1 or TRBD2 (6 bases each). The V gene's germline CDR1 is SGHVS and CDR2 FQNEAQ. The CDR3 extends over 14 amino acids. V shed 8 bases and J shed 3 bases, with 17 bases lying between them. The CDR3 nucleotides read TGTGCCAGCGTCGCCGGGGGCAGGGGCTACGAGCAGTACTTC. Protein product: CASVAGGRGYEQYF.

This clonotype was picked up many times. The chain links TRBV11-2 to TRBJ2-1; no firm D call. Germline V lookup: CDR1 SGHAT, CDR2 FQNNGV. The CDR3 has 12 residues. The ends were cut back, 3 bases at V and 12 bases at J, with 12 bases in the middle. In DNA, the CDR3 is TGTGCCAGCAGCTTCGGTGAGGTGAGGCAGTTCTTC. This translates into CASSFGEVRQFF.

The chain combines TRBV20-1 with TRBJ2-5; 7 nucleotides agree with TRBD2. The CDR3 spans 13 residues. After removal of 8 bases from V and 2 bases from J, the junction contained 8 bases not matched to a gene. CDR1 is DFQATT, CDR2 SNEGSKA, per germline (reference sequence). In nucleotides, the CDR3 is TGCAGTCCCCTGGCGGGGGAACAAGAGACCCAGTACTTC. This sequence encodes CSPLAGEQETQYF.

Only one count was recorded for this clonotype. This chain uses TRBV11-2 with TRBJ2-2; weak D call: TRBD1 (6 bases). Germline V gene lookup returns CDR1 SGHAT and CDR2 FQNNGV. CDR3 length: 18 residues. V was clipped by 5 bases and J by 3 bases, with 22 bases between them. As DNA, the CDR3 is TGTGCCAGCAGCCAAGATAGGGGGAGAGTGGATTACACCGGGGAGCTGTTTTTT. Its translation: CASSQDRGRVDYTGELFF. Complete variable domain (other parts from reference TRBV11-2 and TRBJ2-2): EAGVAQSPRYKIIEKRQSVAFWCNPISGHATLYWYQQILGQGPKLLIQFQNNGVVDDSQLPKDRFSAERLKGVDSTLKIQPAKLEDSAVYLCASSQDRGRVDYTGELFFGEGSRLTVL.

About this clonotype: One base away lies a much larger clone, so this may be a sequencing read error. The rearrangement uses TRBV18 and TRBJ1-1; the D gene is possibly TRBD1 (5 bases). The V and J ends lost 2 bases and 1 base respectively, with 17 bases between them. CDR1 and CDR2 from the germline V gene are KGHSH and LQKENI. The CDR3 length is 17 residues. The CDR3 DNA is TGTGCCAGCTCACCAAGACAGAGTCGTAGGTCGAACACTGAAGCTTTCTTT. This sequence encodes CASSPRQSRRSNTEAFF.

The table lists this clonotype with many counts. The V call is TRBV3-1, the J call TRBJ2-5, with D perhaps assigned TRBD1 or TRBD2 (6 bases each). Germline CDR1 and CDR2: LGHDT and YNNKEL (reference sequence). CDR3 length: 16 residues. Trimming stripped 0 bases from V and 4 bases from J, with 15 bases between. Here the CDR3 reads CASSQESQGGGETQYF. CDR3 DNA: TGTGCCAGCAGCCAAGAGTCACAGGGAGGAGGAGAGACCCAGTACTTC.

This clonotype was detected many times. The genes are TRBV11-2 and TRBJ2-5, with D tentatively TRBD1 or TRBD2 (5 bases each). Germline-derived CDR1 and CDR2 are SGHAT and FQNNGV. The CDR3 totals 15 residues. The V end lost 3 bases, the J end lost 5 bases, and 16 bases lay between the germline ends. CDR3 coding DNA: TGTGCCAGCAGCTTGCAAGGGGACCTCCGGGAGACCCAGTACTTC. Protein: CASSLQGDLRETQYF.

The CDR3 bases are TGTGCTAGTGGGACCCTCCGGGACAGGGGTACAGATACGCAGTATTTT. Protein sequence: CASGTLRDRGTDTQYF. The V and J genes are TRBV12-5 and TRBJ2-3; 10 nucleotides align to TRBD1. This CDR3 spans 16 amino acids. The V gene's germline CDR1 is LGHNT and CDR2 FRNRAP. The trim removed 6 bases at V and 3 bases at J, leaving 9 bases unmatched.

This clonotype was counted a few times. The chain links TRBV3-1 to TRBJ1-6, with TRBD1 matching over 8 bases. V dropped 4 bases and J dropped 1; count of bases not matched to a gene: 6. Germline values: CDR1 LGHDT, CDR2 YNNKEL (reference sequence). The CDR3 is 17 residues long. CDR3 region: CASSLDRGESYNSPLHF. The CDR3 DNA is TGTGCCAGCAGCCTCGACAGGGGAGAATCCTATAATTCACCCCTCCACTTT.

This clonotype has only a few counts. The rearrangement links TRBV12-3 or TRBV12-4 to TRBJ2-2, with 8 nucleotides matching TRBD1. This CDR3 has 14 residues. Trimming removed 6 bases from V and 6 bases from J; junction bases left unmatched: 6. This CDR3 is CASRGTGNAGELFF. For the CDR3, the DNA is TGTGCCAGCAGGGGGACAGGCAACGCCGGGGAGCTGTTTTTT.

This clonotype was seen many times. The CDR3 sequence: CASSQSPGLAGGPSTDTQYF. CDR3 DNA sequence: TGTGCCAGCAGTCAGTCCCCCGGACTAGCGGGGGGACCTAGCACAGATACGCAGTATTTT. The J gene is TRBJ2-3, the V gene TRBV12-3 or TRBV12-4; TRBD2 matches 14 bases. There are 20 residues in the CDR3. The junction had 13 bases not matched to a gene; V was cut back by 5 bases and J by 0 bases.

V usage is TRBV4-2 and J usage is TRBJ2-7; no clear D gene. Germline V lookup: CDR1 LGHNA, CDR2 YNFKEQ. This CDR3 is 13 amino acids long. V lost 0 bases to trimming and J lost 3 bases, with 6 bases between them. This chain's CDR3 is CASSQERNYEQYF. CDR3 bases: TGTGCCAGCAGCCAAGAGCGCAACTACGAGCAGTACTTC.

As concerns this clonotype: This may come from a read error, since a much larger clone is one base off. The rearrangement uses TRBV20-1 and TRBJ2-5; D is possibly TRBD1 (6 bases). Germline CDR1 is DFQATT and CDR2 is SNEGSKA (reference sequence). The CDR3 is 12 amino acids. CDR3 loop: CSASWGQETHYF. CDR3 bases: TGCAGTGCTAGTTGGGGGCAAGAGACCCATTACTTC.

This clonotype was seen repeatedly, ten times or more. The V and J genes are TRBV12-3 or TRBV12-4 and TRBJ1-5; no reliable D call. Trimming pared 8 bases from V and 2 bases from J, leaving 10 bases between. The CDR3 has 13 residues. This CDR3 reads CASRQSGNQPQHF. The CDR3 bases are TGTGCCAGCCGGCAAAGCGGCAATCAGCCCCAGCATTTT.

This clonotype was counted many times. The rearrangement links TRBV2 to TRBJ1-5, with D perhaps TRBD1 (6 bases). The CDR3 runs 16 residues. V shed 5 bases and J shed 1 base, with 15 bases lying between them. Germline V gene sequence: CDR1 SNHLY, CDR2 FYNNEI. CDR3 sequence reads: CASSQQGRLSNQPQHF. The CDR3 DNA reads as TGTGCCAGCAGTCAACAGGGCCGGTTGAGCAATCAGCCCCAGCATTTT.

The sample holds a few counts of this clonotype. The genes are TRBV5-4 and TRBJ1-4; D might be TRBD1 (6 bases). CDR1 and CDR2 (germline): SGHNT, YYREEE (reference sequence). This CDR3 has 15 amino acids. Trimming pared 4 bases from V and 4 bases from J, leaving 14 bases between. The chain's CDR3 is CASSTGQTINEKLFF. CDR3 sequence (DNA): TGTGCCAGCAGCACCGGACAGACGATTAATGAAAAACTGTTTTTT.

Note on this clonotype: A read error may explain this, as a much larger clone is one base away. This chain joins TRBV29-1 and TRBJ2-6, with D perhaps matching TRBD2 (6 bases). CDR1 is SQVTM and CDR2 is ANQGSEA in the germline V gene. The CDR3 runs to 14 residues. As DNA, the CDR3 is TGCAGCGTTGATGGAGGGTCTGGGACCAACGTCCTGACTTTC. Translating it yields CSVDGGSGTNVLTF.

The rearrangement uses TRBV29-1 and TRBJ2-1; 13 nucleotides line up with TRBD2. Germline CDR1 SQVTM, CDR2 ANQGSEA. Trimming cost V 3 bases and J 9 bases; bases outside gene matches: 11. This CDR3 contains 16 residues. CDR3 protein: CSVDAETSGGLGEQFF. CDR3 coding DNA: TGCAGCGTTGACGCCGAGACTAGCGGGGGGTTAGGTGAGCAGTTCTTC.

This clonotype came up a few times. The gene calls are TRBV5-1 and TRBJ2-5; D perhaps matches TRBD2 (5 bases). The CDR3 contains 12 residues. V gave up 7 bases and J gave up 4 bases, with 11 bases separating them. In germline, CDR1 is SGHRS, CDR2 YFSETQ. Here the CDR3 DNA reads TGCGCCAGCCACCGGGGTGGAGAGACCCAGTACTTC. Translating gives CASHRGGETQYF.

This chain connects TRBV20-1 to TRBJ1-1; 11 bases align to TRBD1. The length of the CDR3 is 18 residues. Germline CDR1 and CDR2: DFQATT and SNEGSKA (reference sequence). Unmatched junction bases numbered 18, after V lost 6 bases and J lost 3 bases. CDR3 sequence: CSAGRDRGTRGIYTEAFF. CDR3 coding DNA: TGCAGTGCGGGCCGGGACAGGGGGACCAGAGGGATTTACACTGAAGCTTTCTTT.

This clonotype was picked up many times. This chain links TRBV18 with TRBJ1-1, with 7 positions matching TRBD1. Germline V gene sequence: CDR1 KGHSH, CDR2 LQKENI. The CDR3 spans 15 residues. After removal of 5 bases from V and 3 bases from J, the junction contained 9 bases not matched to a gene. CDR3 DNA sequence: TGTGCCAGCTCAAACACAGGGGCCCTTTACACTGAAGCTTTCTTT. This codes for CASSNTGALYTEAFF.

There are many counts of this clonotype. This chain joins TRBV11-2 and TRBJ2-5; 7 bases map to TRBD2. Losses at the gene ends were 5 bases for V and 4 bases for J; bases not matched to a gene: 10. The CDR3 contains 15 residues. From germline, CDR1 is SGHAT and CDR2 FQNNGV. CDR3 in amino acids: CASSPRSSGGETQYF. The CDR3 DNA sequence: TGTGCCAGCAGCCCCAGGTCCTCGGGGGGAGAGACCCAGTACTTC.

In its sample, this clonotype was seen many times. At one end, the junction sequence differs from germline, possibly due to a read error. The rearrangement links TRBV11-2 to TRBJ2-5; 12 bases align to TRBD2. This CDR3 is 19 amino acids long. In germline, CDR1 is SGHAT, CDR2 FQNNGV. CDR3 sequence reads: CASSLDKGLAGTYQETQYF. CDR3 nucleotide sequence: TGTGCCAGCAGCTTAGATAAAGGACTAGCGGGGACTTACCAGGAGACCCAGTACTTC. The full variable domain, rest sourced from reference TRBV11-2 and TRBJ2-5, is EAGVAQSPRYKIIEKRQSVAFWCNPISGHATLYWYQQILGQGPKLLIQFQNNGVVDDSQLPKDRFSAERLKGVDSTLKIQPAKLEDSAVYLCASSLDKGLAGTYQETQYFGPGTRLLVL.

The V call is TRBV6-2 or TRBV6-3, the J call TRBJ2-3, with TRBD2 matching over 10 bases. Germline V gene lookup returns CDR1 MNHEY and CDR2 SVGEGT. The CDR3 totals 18 residues. The J segment lost 2 bases and the V segment lost 0 bases, leaving 8 bases of the junction unmatched. CDR3 nucleotide sequence: TGTGCCAGCAGTTACTCGTCCCTCAGCGGGGGGGCCACAGATACGCAGTATTTT. Protein sequence: CASSYSSLSGGATDTQYF.

In this sample, this clonotype turned up many times. The CDR3 nucleotides are TGTGCCAGCAGCTCCGAATGGGGCGGGGGGACGACCACAGATACGCAGTATTTT. This translates into CASSSEWGGGTTTDTQYF. The chain is built from TRBV7-6 and TRBJ2-3; 8 positions match TRBD2. Trimming removed 4 bases from V and 2 bases from J; junction bases left unmatched: 14. The CDR3 has 18 amino acids. Germline values: CDR1 SGHVS, CDR2 FNYEAQ.

This clonotype showed up just a few times. V gene TRBV7-8 combines with J gene TRBJ2-4; 10 bases map to TRBD1. Germline CDR1 is SGHVS and CDR2 is FQNEAQ. The V segment lost 5 bases and the J segment 10 bases; nucleotides outside the gene matches: 5. CDR3 length: 13 amino acids. Here the CDR3 reads CASSQDRGQIQYF. DNA for the CDR3: TGTGCCAGCAGCCAAGACAGGGGGCAAATTCAGTACTTC.